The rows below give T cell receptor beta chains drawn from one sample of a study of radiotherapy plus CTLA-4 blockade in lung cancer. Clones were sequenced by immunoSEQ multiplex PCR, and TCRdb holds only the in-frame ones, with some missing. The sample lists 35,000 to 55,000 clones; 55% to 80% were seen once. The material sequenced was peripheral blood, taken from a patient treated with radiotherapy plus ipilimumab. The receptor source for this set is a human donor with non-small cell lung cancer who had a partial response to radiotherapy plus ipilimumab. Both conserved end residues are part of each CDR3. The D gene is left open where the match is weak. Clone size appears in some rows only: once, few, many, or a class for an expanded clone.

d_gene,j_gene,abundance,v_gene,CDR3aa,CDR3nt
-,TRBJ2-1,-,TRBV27,CASSLRGGTIYNEQFF,TGTGCCAGCAGTTTACGGGGAGGGACAATTTACAATGAGCAGTTCTTC
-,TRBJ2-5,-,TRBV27,CASGTVGEFETQYF,TGTGCCAGCGGTACGGTTGGGGAGTTCGAGACCCAGTACTTC
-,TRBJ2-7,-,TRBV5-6,CASSPQRVGSYEQYF,TGTGCCAGCAGCCCCCAGAGGGTTGGCTCCTACGAGCAGTACTTC
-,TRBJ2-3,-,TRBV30,CAWSALVSTDTQYF,TGTGCCTGGAGTGCCTTAGTAAGCACAGATACGCAGTATTTT
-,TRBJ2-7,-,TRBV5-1,CASSLGSRGSYEQYF,TGCGCCAGCAGCTTGGGCTCACGGGGCTCCTACGAGCAGTACTTC
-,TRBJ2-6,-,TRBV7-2,CASTLLGRAGANVLTF,TGTGCCAGCACCCTTTTGGGCAGGGCTGGGGCCAACGTCCTGACTTTC
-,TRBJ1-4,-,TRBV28,CASSWRISEASGEKLFF,TGTGCCAGCAGTTGGAGAATATCGGAGGCATCGGGGGAAAAACTGTTTTTT
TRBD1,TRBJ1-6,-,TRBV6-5,CASSDRGRSPLHF,TGTGCCAGCAGCGACAGGGGGCGGTCACCCCTCCACTTT
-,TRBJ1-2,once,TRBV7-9,CASSSGSYGYTF,TGTGCCAGCAGCTCCGGTTCATATGGCTACACCTTC
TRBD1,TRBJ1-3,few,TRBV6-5,CASSMGQGSGNTIYF,TGTGCCAGCAGCATGGGACAGGGCTCTGGAAACACCATATATTTT
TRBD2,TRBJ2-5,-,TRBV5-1,CASSPGGAGGQETQYF,TGCGCCAGCAGCCCCGGAGGGGCGGGGGGACAAGAGACCCAGTACTTC
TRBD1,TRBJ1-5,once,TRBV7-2,CASSLAGGANQPQHF,TGTGCCAGCAGCTTAGCAGGGGGCGCAAATCAGCCCCAGCATTTT